The 20 T cell receptor beta chains in this list originate from one sample, sequenced in a study of blood T cells in healthy people across ages. The second PCR ran about 6 to 12 cycles with a sample-barcoded 5' primer and J-beta primers. TCRdb reprocessed the 5' RACE reads via MiXCR and lists one record per CDR3 protein. The table has fewer than 1,200,000 distinct CDR3 sequences, 25% seen once. The sample also formed part of further work on T cells of mothers and their children.

The sample consisted of blood. These receptors all stem from a girl aged 2-10 years in good health.

This clonotype was detected only a few times. The V gene is TRBV20-1, the J gene TRBJ2-1; tentatively, D is TRBD2 (6 bases). V lost 0 bases to trimming and J lost 0 bases, with 21 bases between them. The CDR3 is made up of 19 amino acids. Germline assignment: CDR1 DFQATT and CDR2 SNEGSKA (reference sequence). The CDR3 is CSARDNSGLLGSSYNEQFF. The CDR3 DNA is TGCAGTGCTAGAGATAACAGCGGGCTACTAGGGAGCTCCTACAATGAGCAGTTCTTC.

V and J are TRBV24-1 and TRBJ2-5, with D perhaps given as TRBD1 or TRBD2 (5 bases each). The J call may not be correct, given that the DNA end is closer to TRBJ2-7. The CDR3 contains 15 residues. Looked up from germline, CDR1 is KGHDR and CDR2 is SFDVKD. CDR3 bases: TGTGCCACCAGTGATTCCCGGGACCCCTCCTACGAGCAGTACTTC. This encodes CATSDSRDPSYEQYF.

This clonotype was counted between two and nine times. The chain recombines TRBV7-2 with TRBJ2-6; a possible D gene is TRBD2 (5 bases). Germline CDR1 and CDR2: SGHTA and FQGNSA. The V end lost 5 bases, the J end lost 2 bases, and 7 bases lay between the germline ends. CDR3 size: 14 residues. The CDR3 bases are TGTGCCAGCAGCGAAGCGGCTGGGGCCAACGTCCTGACTTTC. Amino acid sequence: CASSEAAGANVLTF. The full variable domain, rest sourced from reference TRBV7-2 and TRBJ2-6, is GAGVSQSPSNKVTEKGKDVELRCDPISGHTALYWYRQSLGQGLEFLIYFQGNSAPDKSGLPSDRFSAERTGGSVSTLTIQRTQQEDSAVYLCASSEAAGANVLTFGAGSRLTVL.

The V gene is TRBV11-2, the J gene TRBJ1-2; D perhaps matches TRBD1 (5 bases). Trimming shortened V by 0 bases and J by 8 bases, and 16 bases separated the two germline ends. This CDR3 is built from 15 residues. The germline V gene encodes CDR1 SGHAT and CDR2 FQNNGV. For the CDR3, the DNA is TGTGCCAGCAGCTTAGACACCGCAGGGACTTACGGCTACACCTTC. This translates into CASSLDTAGTYGYTF.

This clonotype was counted a few times. This rearrangement joins TRBV20-1 to TRBJ2-2; tentatively, D is TRBD1 (5 bases). V dropped 1 base and J dropped 6 bases, with 12 bases sitting between them. In germline, CDR1 is DFQATT, CDR2 SNEGSKA (reference sequence). The CDR3 is made up of 14 amino acids. The CDR3 DNA is TGCAGTGCTAGAGGGGGCCGCGGACCCGGGGAGCTGTTTTTT. Protein: CSARGGRGPGELFF.

This chain links TRBV10-3 with TRBJ2-7, with D possibly being TRBD2 (6 bases). V lost 0 bases to trimming and J lost 2 bases, with 17 bases between them. Germline CDR1 ENHRY, CDR2 SYGVKD. This CDR3 region has 17 residues. The CDR3: CAISESAGSGRAYEQYF. The CDR3 DNA follows: TGTGCCATCAGTGAGTCGGCGGGGTCTGGGAGAGCCTACGAGCAGTACTTC.

The J gene is TRBJ1-4, the V gene TRBV6-5; D remains unclear. V was clipped by 2 bases and J by 5 bases, with 3 bases between them. Germline loops: CDR1 MNHEY, CDR2 SVGAGI. The CDR3 is 12 residues long. CDR3: CASSYDNEKLFF. DNA of the CDR3: TGTGCCAGCAGTTACGACAATGAAAAACTGTTTTTT.

V is TRBV5-5 and J is TRBJ1-6, with D possibly TRBD1 on 5 matching bases. CDR3 length equals 14 residues. Trimming took 4 bases from V and 11 from J, leaving 16 bases between them. Per germline, CDR1 SGHKS and CDR2 YYEKEE (reference sequence). DNA for the CDR3: TGTGCCAGCAGCCGAGACAGTGGGCTGCCACCCCTCCACTTT. Its translation: CASSRDSGLPPLHF.

This clonotype was seen more than once but under ten times. The chain is built from TRBV2 and TRBJ1-4; perhaps TRBD1 as D (6 bases). The CDR3 spans 15 residues. Germline V gives CDR1 SNHLY, CDR2 FYNNEI. Deletions cut 8 bases from V and 5 bases from J, with 18 bases between. This CDR3 is CASLPIGQNNEKLFF. The DNA of the CDR3 is TGTGCCAGCCTCCCTATAGGACAGAACAATGAAAAACTGTTTTTT.

This clonotype was found a few times. The rearrangement joins TRBV21-1 to TRBJ2-3; TRBD2 is the table's D call and was not checked against the DNA. TRBV21-1 is listed as a pseudogene. The CDR3 runs 14 residues. CDR3 nucleotides: TGTGCCACACCCGGCGGGAGTTTGTCAGATACGCAGTATTTT. It codes for CATPGGSLSDTQYF.

There are a few counts of this clonotype. The rearrangement links TRBV27 to TRBJ2-3; D ambiguous. The V end lost 1 base, the J end lost 6 bases, and 11 bases lay between the germline ends. Germline-derived CDR1 and CDR2 are MNHEY and SMNVEV (reference sequence). This CDR3 region has 14 residues. CDR3 residues: CASSLFMGSDTQYF. DNA of the CDR3: TGTGCCAGCAGTTTATTTATGGGGTCGGATACGCAGTATTTT.

To note about this clonotype: One junction end does not reproduce the germline sequence, and a read error may be involved. This sequence joins TRBV29-1 and TRBJ1-2; a possible D gene is TRBD1 (6 bases). Germline V gene data show CDR1 as SQVTM and CDR2 as ANQGSEA. This CDR3 region has 15 residues. The CDR3: CSAEDRSGAPHGYTF. The CDR3 region has the DNA TGCAGCGCTGAAGATCGGTCAGGGGCCCCCCATGGCTACACCTTC.

This clonotype was counted only a few times. This rearrangement joins TRBV7-3 to TRBJ2-6; D is unresolved. Trimming removed 2 bases at V and 3 bases at J, with 14 bases between. The CDR3 consists of 17 residues. Per germline, CDR1 SGHTA and CDR2 FQGTGA. The CDR3 here is CASSLLGSRIGANVLTF. CDR3 in DNA: TGTGCCAGCAGCTTACTTGGCTCCCGAATTGGGGCCAACGTCCTGACTTTC.

A word on this clonotype: Compared with germline, one end of the junction differs, possibly owing to a read error. The genes are TRBV6-5 and TRBJ2-1; 10 nucleotides align to TRBD2. This CDR3 comprises 15 residues. Germline CDR1 reads MNHEY; CDR2 reads SVGAGI. The CDR3 DNA sequence: TGTGCCGGCAGTTACGGGCTAGCGGGAGCCAATGAGCAGTTCTTC. Protein: CAGSYGLAGANEQFF.

The genes are TRBV29-1 and TRBJ1-2; maybe TRBD1 (5 bases). Trimming cost V 7 bases and J 4 bases, with 13 bases left between them. CDR3 length equals 12 residues. Germline V gene sequence: CDR1 SQVTM, CDR2 ANQGSEA. CDR3 amino acids: CSDTQGPYGYTF. DNA of the CDR3: TGCAGCGATACCCAGGGCCCCTATGGCTACACCTTC.

This clonotype was observed many times. The rearrangement joins TRBV7-9 to TRBJ2-1; D remains unclear. The CDR3 extends over 10 amino acids. The germline gives CDR1 SEHNR, CDR2 FQNEAQ (reference sequence). V shed 1 base and J shed 9 bases, with 1 base lying between them. In DNA form, the CDR3 reads TGTGCCAGCAGCTTAGTTGAGCAGTTCTTC. Translated, it gives CASSLVEQFF.

V gene TRBV20-1 combines with J gene TRBJ1-4, with 7 nucleotides matching TRBD1. The CDR3 extends over 13 amino acids. After removal of 5 bases from V and 10 bases from J, the junction contained 10 bases not matched to a gene. CDR1 DFQATT and CDR2 SNEGSKA come from the germline V gene (reference sequence). The CDR3 is CSAQGTARGKLFF. The CDR3 DNA sequence: TGCAGTGCTCAAGGGACAGCGAGGGGAAAACTGTTTTTT.

The CDR3 loop is CASSPPTGVTEAFF. The CDR3 DNA reads as TGTGCCAGCAGCCCCCCCACAGGGGTTACTGAAGCTTTCTTT. The V gene is TRBV7-9, the J gene TRBJ1-1; 7 bases agree with TRBD1. Trimming removed 5 bases from V and 5 bases from J; junction bases left unmatched: 8. The CDR3 contains 14 residues. Germline values: CDR1 SEHNR, CDR2 FQNEAQ (reference sequence).

This chain joins TRBV6-1 and TRBJ2-5; a possible D gene is TRBD2 (5 bases). Germline lookup yields CDR1 MNHNS and CDR2 SASEGT. Trimming removed 6 bases from V and 4 bases from J, with 15 bases in between. CDR3 length: 14 residues. The CDR3 loop reads CASRITGILETQYF. In DNA form, the CDR3 reads TGTGCCAGCAGAATAACCGGGATTCTAGAGACCCAGTACTTC.

This clonotype was picked up a small number of times. The chain couples TRBV29-1 to TRBJ1-1; no clear D gene. Trimming shortened V by 4 bases and J by 7 bases, and 10 bases separated the two germline ends. The germline V gene encodes CDR1 SQVTM and CDR2 ANQGSEA. This CDR3 comprises 11 residues. The DNA for the CDR3 is TGCAGCGTTGCTTGGGGTCTTGAAGCTTTCTTT. Its translation: CSVAWGLEAFF.